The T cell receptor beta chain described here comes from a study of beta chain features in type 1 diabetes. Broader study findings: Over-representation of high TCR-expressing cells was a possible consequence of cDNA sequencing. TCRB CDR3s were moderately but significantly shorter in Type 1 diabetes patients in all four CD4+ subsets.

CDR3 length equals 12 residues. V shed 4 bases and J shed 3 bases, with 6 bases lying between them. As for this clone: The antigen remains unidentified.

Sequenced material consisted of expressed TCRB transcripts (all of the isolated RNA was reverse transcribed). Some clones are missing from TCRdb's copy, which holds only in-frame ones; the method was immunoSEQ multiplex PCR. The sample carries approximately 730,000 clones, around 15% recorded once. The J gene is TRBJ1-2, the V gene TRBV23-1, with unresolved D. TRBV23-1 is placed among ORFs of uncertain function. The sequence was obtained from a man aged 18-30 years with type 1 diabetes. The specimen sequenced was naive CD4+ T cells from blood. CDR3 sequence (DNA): TGCGCCAGCAGTCTGGAGTACTATGGCTACACCTTC. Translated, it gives CASSLEYYGYTF.